One sample yielded the 29 T cell receptor beta chains listed below, sequenced in a study of blood T cell repertoires in COVID-19. Using immunoSEQ multiplex PCR, the repertoire was profiled, and TCRdb retains in-frame clones only, with some absent. The sample has about 220,000 clones, 75% to 90% seen once. Sequenced material: peripheral blood. The receptors were sampled from a middle-aged man with acute or convalescent COVID-19.

The table lists this clone with a few counts. V and J are TRBV7-2 and TRBJ2-3, with D tentatively TRBD1 (5 bases). Germline CDR1 and CDR2: SGHTA and FQGNSA. V dropped 5 bases and J dropped 0 bases, with 15 bases sitting between them. The CDR3 sequence is 16 residues long. CDR3 loop: CASSPDWGLSTDTQYF. CDR3 nucleotides: TGTGCCAGCAGCCCCGACTGGGGCCTTAGCACAGATACGCAGTATTTT.

This sequence joins TRBV5-1 and TRBJ2-3, with no clear D. The CDR3 runs 15 residues. Germline V lookup: CDR1 SGHRS, CDR2 YFSETQ. Trimming removed 0 bases from V and 1 base from J, with 9 bases in between. The CDR3 bases are TGCGCCAGCAGCTTGGTAAGCACGGGCACAGATACGCAGTATTTT. Translated: CASSLVSTGTDTQYF.

This chain links TRBV5-1 with TRBJ2-7; 11 bases map to TRBD2. This CDR3 region has 16 residues. Trimming cost V 3 bases and J 0 bases; bases outside gene matches: 5. CDR1 and CDR2 from the germline V gene are SGHRS and YFSETQ. In DNA, the CDR3 is TGCGCCAGCAGCTCCCGACTAGCGGGGAACTCCTACGAGCAGTACTTC. It translates to CASSSRLAGNSYEQYF.

The chain recombines TRBV5-1 with TRBJ2-7; 10 nucleotides agree with TRBD2. This CDR3 has 18 amino acids. Per the germline V gene, CDR1 is SGHRS and CDR2 is YFSETQ. V lost 4 bases, J lost 3 bases, and 16 bases stayed unmatched. CDR3 amino acids: CASSPGQASGSLHYEQYF. In nucleotides, the CDR3 is TGCGCCAGCAGCCCCGGACAAGCTAGCGGGAGCCTGCACTACGAGCAGTACTTC. The whole variable domain, filled in from reference TRBV5-1 and TRBJ2-7, reads KAGVTQTPRYLIKTRGQQVTLSCSPISGHRSVSWYQQTPGQGLQFLFEYFSETQRNKGNFPGRFSGRQFSNSRSEMNVSTLELGDSALYLCASSPGQASGSLHYEQYFGPGTRLTVT.

The chain has TRBV18 and TRBJ1-2; D is perhaps TRBD1 (5 bases). The V end lost 2 bases, the J end lost 0 bases, and 7 bases lay between the germline ends. Per the germline V gene, CDR1 is KGHSH and CDR2 is LQKENI. This CDR3 contains 14 residues. CDR3 sequence reads: CASSPDRANYGYTF. The CDR3 DNA is TGTGCCAGCTCACCAGACAGAGCTAACTATGGCTACACCTTC.

The rearrangement links TRBV27 to TRBJ1-1; D remains unclear. Trimming left V 0 bases short and J 6 bases short, with 8 bases between. Germline V gene data show CDR1 as MNHEY and CDR2 as SMNVEV (reference sequence). This CDR3 is built from 13 residues. CDR3 sequence: CASSLSVVAEAFF. CDR3 in DNA: TGTGCCAGCAGTTTATCGGTAGTCGCTGAAGCTTTCTTT.

The CDR3 loop is CASSPRDSSYEQYF. CDR3 in DNA: TGTGCCAGCTCACCTCGGGACAGCTCCTACGAGCAGTACTTC. The rearrangement links TRBV18 to TRBJ2-7, with TRBD1 matching 7 bases. This CDR3 is built from 14 residues. V was clipped by 3 bases and J by 0 bases; unmatched bases: 2. CDR1 and CDR2 (germline): KGHSH, LQKENI.

This chain connects TRBV4-1 to TRBJ1-3; 9 bases agree with TRBD1. Looked up from germline, CDR1 is MGHRA and CDR2 is YSYEKL. Trimming took 4 bases from V and 8 from J; bases not matched to a gene: 6. CDR3 length equals 14 residues. The CDR3 DNA is TGCGCCAGCAGCCCCGGGACAGGGAGTTACACCATATATTTT. As protein: CASSPGTGSYTIYF.

This clone has a single count. CDR3 loop: CASSPRQDGEQFF. In nucleotides, the CDR3 is TGTGCCAGCAGTCCGAGACAGGATGGTGAGCAGTTCTTC. The V and J genes are TRBV2 and TRBJ2-1; weak D call: TRBD1 (6 bases). V was trimmed by 5 bases and J by 9 bases, leaving 14 bases between them. The V gene's germline CDR1 is SNHLY and CDR2 FYNNEI. The CDR3 is made up of 13 amino acids.

V is TRBV15 and J is TRBJ1-2, with 9 bases matching TRBD1. Germline V CDR1 and CDR2: LNHNV, YYDKDF (reference sequence). The CDR3 has 16 residues. V lost 6 bases and J lost 4; bases outside the gene matches: 12. CDR3: CATRGTGRAPSYGYTF. In DNA, the CDR3 is TGTGCCACCAGAGGGACAGGGCGGGCCCCAAGCTATGGCTACACCTTC.

This chain uses TRBV7-9 with TRBJ2-3; 7 bases match TRBD2. Trimming removed 2 bases from V and 2 bases from J; junction bases left unmatched: 7. This CDR3 is 16 amino acids long. CDR1 is SEHNR, CDR2 FQNEAQ, per germline (reference sequence). CDR3 coding DNA: TGTGCCAGCAGCTTATGGATCAGCGGGGCCACAGATACGCAGTATTTT. Encoded protein: CASSLWISGATDTQYF.

The CDR3 DNA reads as TGTGCCAGCAGTGAGGCCGGGACAGGGCCCTACGAGCAGTACTTC. The encoded protein is CASSEAGTGPYEQYF. V and J are TRBV6-1 and TRBJ2-7; 9 nucleotides align to TRBD1. Germline assignment: CDR1 MNHNS and CDR2 SASEGT. Germline trimming cut 3 bases from V and 2 bases from J; bases unmatched to any gene: 5. CDR3 size: 15 residues.

The V and J genes are TRBV25-1 and TRBJ2-1; the match to TRBD2 covers 9 bases. Germline loops: CDR1 MGHDK, CDR2 SYGVNS. Trimming at V came to 0 bases and at J to 5 bases, leaving 5 bases not matched to a gene. The CDR3 loop spans 16 amino acids. The CDR3 protein is CASSEYGSGGNNEQFF. The CDR3 DNA follows: TGTGCCAGCAGTGAATACGGCAGCGGGGGGAACAATGAGCAGTTCTTC. Variable domain in full (rest from reference TRBV25-1 and TRBJ2-1): EADIYQTPRYLVIGTGKKITLECSQTMGHDKMYWYQQDPGMELHLIHYSYGVNSTEKGDLSSESTVSRIRTEHFPLTLESARPSHTSQYLCASSEYGSGGNNEQFFGPGTRLTVL.

The J gene is TRBJ2-2, the V gene TRBV15; 10 bases match TRBD2. Germline V gene data show CDR1 as LNHNV and CDR2 as YYDKDF (reference sequence). Trimming at V came to 3 bases and at J to 8 bases, leaving 9 bases not matched to a gene. This CDR3 region has 16 residues. DNA for the CDR3: TGTGCCACCAGCAGTGCCCCCCTAGCGGGAGTAGGGGAGCTGTTTTTT. It translates to CATSSAPLAGVGELFF.

The V gene is TRBV7-8, the J gene TRBJ1-3; D not resolved. CDR1 and CDR2 (germline): SGHVS, FQNEAQ. V shed 1 base and J shed 4 bases, with 14 bases lying between them. This CDR3 is 16 amino acids long. The CDR3 DNA follows: TGTGCCAGCAGCTTAGAAGGAGGGTCGGTCGGAAACACCATATATTTT. Translating gives CASSLEGGSVGNTIYF.

The chain recombines TRBV7-2 with TRBJ1-3, with a possible D match to TRBD1 (6 bases). This CDR3 comprises 16 residues. In germline, CDR1 is SGHTA, CDR2 FQGNSA. V was trimmed by 6 bases and J by 4 bases, leaving 19 bases between them. For the CDR3, the DNA is TGTGCCAGCAGTCATGGGGGCGAACTAATAGGAAACACCATATATTTT. It translates to CASSHGGELIGNTIYF.

The V call is TRBV30, the J call TRBJ2-5; D remains ambiguous. CDR1 is GTSNPN and CDR2 is SVGIG in the germline V gene (reference sequence). Trimming pared 1 base from V and 5 bases from J, leaving 11 bases between. This CDR3 comprises 13 residues. The CDR3 sequence is CAWSDLVPETQYF. The CDR3 DNA reads TGTGCCTGGAGTGACCTAGTCCCCGAGACCCAGTACTTC.

This clone has a handful of counts. This chain uses TRBV7-2 with TRBJ2-2; 10 bases are shared with TRBD2. The CDR3 length is 16 residues. V was pared by 2 bases and J by 6 bases, with 6 bases of the junction left unmatched. Germline V lookup: CDR1 SGHTA, CDR2 FQGNSA. Here the CDR3 reads CASSLSSGRAAGELFF. The CDR3 nucleotides are TGTGCCAGCAGCTTATCCAGCGGGAGGGCCGCCGGGGAGCTGTTTTTT.

The CDR3 spells CASSQDGETSGRFTDTQYF. As DNA, the CDR3 is TGCGCCAGCAGCCAAGATGGGGAGACTAGCGGGAGGTTCACAGATACGCAGTATTTT. The genes are TRBV4-3 and TRBJ2-3, with 13 bases matching TRBD2. The CDR3 covers 19 residues. Germline lookup yields CDR1 LGHNA and CDR2 YSLEER. The ends lost 0 bases at V and 2 bases at J; junction bases unmatched: 8.

The J gene is TRBJ1-2, the V gene TRBV9, with unresolved D. The CDR3 contains 16 residues. The germline gives CDR1 SGDLS, CDR2 YYNGEE. V lost 5 bases to trimming and J lost 2 bases, with 19 bases between them. The CDR3 loop is CASRGKGGFGNYGYTF. The CDR3 DNA is TGTGCCAGCAGAGGCAAGGGAGGGTTTGGAAACTATGGCTACACCTTC.

This CDR3 is CASSVELAGGFGTDTQYF. Written as DNA, the CDR3 is TGTGCCAGCAGCGTAGAACTAGCGGGGGGGTTTGGCACAGATACGCAGTATTTT. The rearrangement uses TRBV9 and TRBJ2-3; 13 bases align to TRBD2. Germline-derived CDR1 and CDR2 are SGDLS and YYNGEE. V shed 0 bases and J 1 base; nucleotides not matched to a gene: 5. The CDR3 runs to 18 residues.

J is TRBJ2-2 and V is TRBV28; weak D call: TRBD1 (6 bases). Trimming removed 5 bases at V and 1 base at J, with 17 bases between. Per the germline V gene, CDR1 is MDHEN and CDR2 is SYDVKM. The CDR3 runs 17 residues. The CDR3 protein is CASSPKTGHGNTGELFF. The CDR3 coding sequence is TGTGCCAGCAGTCCTAAAACAGGGCACGGGAACACCGGGGAGCTGTTTTTT.

This clone was picked up a small number of times. In nucleotides, the CDR3 is TGTGCCAGCACGCCTTTTTGGGAGGTTAATTCACCCCTCCACTTT. This gives the protein CASTPFWEVNSPLHF. This chain uses TRBV7-2 with TRBJ1-6; D gene unclear. Trimming stripped 7 bases from V and 6 bases from J, with 16 bases between. From germline, CDR1 is SGHTA and CDR2 FQGNSA. The CDR3 contains 15 residues.

The V call is TRBV27, the J call TRBJ2-7, with 11 bases identical to TRBD1. The junction had 5 bases not matched to a gene; V was cut back by 2 bases and J by 2 bases. Germline V lookup: CDR1 MNHEY, CDR2 SMNVEV (reference sequence). The CDR3 has 16 amino acids. The CDR3 region is CASSLNRDRGTYEQYF. CDR3 nucleotide sequence: TGTGCCAGCAGTTTAAACCGGGACAGGGGGACCTACGAGCAGTACTTC.

In its sample, this clone was seen once. The chain joins TRBV4-3 to TRBJ2-1; 7 nucleotides agree with TRBD2. With V trimmed by 3 bases and J by 4 bases, 6 bases remained unmatched. CDR3 size: 15 residues. Germline CDR1 LGHNA, CDR2 YSLEER. The CDR3 DNA reads as TGCGCCAGCAGCCAGCGGGAGTGGGGGTACAATGAGCAGTTCTTC. This sequence encodes CASSQREWGYNEQFF.

The genes are TRBV5-1 and TRBJ2-1; 9 bases are a match to TRBD1. Germline V gene lookup returns CDR1 SGHRS and CDR2 YFSETQ. There are 15 residues in the CDR3. Losses at the gene ends were 3 bases for V and 5 bases for J; bases not matched to a gene: 6. CDR3 nucleotide sequence: TGCGCCAGCAGCTCTCTACAGGGGGCGGACAATGAGCAGTTCTTC. Residues: CASSSLQGADNEQFF.

The gene calls are TRBV3-1 (or the pseudogene TRBV3-2) and TRBJ2-1, with D perhaps TRBD2 (6 bases). The CDR3 is 17 residues long. V was cut by 4 bases and J by 6 bases, with 22 bases left in between. The V gene's germline CDR1 is LGHDT and CDR2 YNNKEL (reference sequence). CDR3: CASSPYQTRIKGNEQFF. The CDR3 DNA reads as TGTGCCAGCAGCCCCTATCAGACTAGGATTAAGGGCAATGAGCAGTTCTTC.

Concerning this clone: The sample has other DNA sequences that encode this CDR3 too. The gene calls are TRBV18 and TRBJ1-5; 7 bases match TRBD1. The ends lost 3 bases at V and 4 bases at J; junction bases unmatched: 0. The CDR3 length is 13 residues. Germline V lookup: CDR1 KGHSH, CDR2 LQKENI. Here the CDR3 DNA reads TGTGCCAGCTCACCGGGACAGAATCAGCCCCAGCATTTT. This codes for CASSPGQNQPQHF.

In this sample, this clone turned up once. The gene calls are TRBV6-1 and TRBJ1-5; D unclear. The CDR3 has 13 amino acids. V gave up 5 bases and J gave up 1 base, with 6 bases separating them. CDR1 and CDR2 from the germline V gene are MNHNS and SASEGT. In DNA, the CDR3 is TGTGCCAGCAGTCTACAGAGCAATCAGCCCCAGCATTTT. Encoded protein: CASSLQSNQPQHF.